This TCR beta chain was captured in a study of T cell responses to AZD1222 COVID-19 vaccine (dated by TCRdb to the early 2020s). In terms of the full investigation: A total of 233 trial participants underwent TCR sequencing, of whom roughly 210 had received two doses of AZD1222 and around 25 had received two doses of the MenACWY control vaccine. Trial participants were enrolled by age into subgroups of 18-55, 56-69 and 70-plus years, and around 150, 28 and 57 TCR-sequenced participants, respectively, were included in these subgroups. What the study reported, not specific to this receptor: Only a handful of AZD1222 recipients were SARS-CoV-2 seropositive at baseline, limiting conclusions about previously exposed vaccinees. Spike-specific TCR breadth and depth rose significantly after two AZD1222 doses compared with day 0 and with MenACWY recipients. Epitopes outside the regions mutated in the B.1.351 and B.1.1.7 variants were reportedly recognized by nearly half of the unique spike-specific TCRs. CD4 TCRs associated with the vaccine covered the entire spike protein, and the dominant responses were in regions 160-218 and 743-854. Participants were mostly white British and included more females than males, and it was suggested by the authors that clonal diversity may have been underestimated. Because no samples from the day 14 peak response were available, repertoires could be characterized only after the peak T cell response. The 56-69-year group was small, and its depth increase did not reach significance, likely because of low power.

The time point tag for this specimen amounts to: about 28 days (+/-7) after the second vaccine dose. AZD1222 recipients given second doses at about 4 weeks or at about 12 weeks were pooled, since spike-specific TCR depth and breadth were not found to differ between the two schedules. Vaccinee samples came from UK trials COV001 and COV002, including a single-blind randomized controlled phase 2/3 trial of AZD1222 (ChAdOx1 nCoV-19) in healthy adults. For TCRbeta chain sequencing, PBMC samples from trial participants were taken at day 0 and at day 28 after the second dose. From the cysteine through the phenylalanine, the CDR3 covers 12 amino acids. Solely the CDR3 DNA is kept, with 36 bases framed from the first base. V and J lose 5 bases and 5 bases, and a span of 7 bases separates them. For this clone: Its antigen remains undetermined. Qualities for individual bases were not recorded, and no much larger clone is one base off.

The CDR3 regions of human TCRbeta chains were analyzed by immunosequencing. On the study's bioinformatics: Repertoire TCRs were checked for matches against a reference library of SARS-CoV-2-specific TCRs that had been generated using the MIRA antigen-specificity platform. Breadth was defined as the fraction of unique TCRs that were SARS-CoV-2-associated, and depth was defined as the fraction of total T cells that were SARS-CoV-2-associated. Each spike-specific TCR was assigned to its reactive spike region and to a CD4 or CD8 class using the MIRA data. Log10-transformed breadth and depth values were compared by one-way ANOVA with Sidak's multiple comparisons tests. This immuneACCESS table, as held by TCRdb, lists in-frame sequences with V and J called but not all clones. Of the missing ones, under half trace to an unresolved V gene in checked studies; the others have no known cause. The DNA gave D and trimming, while V, J and clone size come from that table. This sample has 110,000 or so clones in its table, and roughly 84% of those were observed once. Of the sample, roughly 15% falls within the top ten clones.

Sequenced material: peripheral blood, taken 28 days after the second AZD1222 dose. The sequence links TRBV12-3 or TRBV12-4 to TRBJ2-1; confidence is insufficient to name the D gene. This clonotype originated in an adult who received the AZD1222 COVID-19 vaccine. The CDR3 sequence is CASSLNHNEQFF. The nucleotide sequence reads TGTGCCAGCAGTCTTAACCACAATGAGCAGTTCTTC.